The 26 T cell receptor beta chains in this list originate from one sample, sequenced in a study of OX40 agonist ivuxolimab in advanced cancers. The protocol used for the library was the immunoSEQ multiplex PCR assay. The clones in this table, taken by TCRdb from immuneACCESS, are in-frame only. Not every clone is retained; where verified, under half of the shortfall comes from an unresolved V gene, and the cause of the rest is unknown. The table for this sample lists 90,000 to 150,000 clones; over 75% of them were counted only once. The ten largest clones represent approximately 0.55% of the sample. This material consisted of CD4+ or CD8+ T cells sorted from blood, taken in a trial of the OX40 agonist ivuxolimab. The receptors derive from an adult with an advanced solid tumor such as melanoma, head and neck, liver or kidney cancer.

The chain joins TRBV28 to TRBJ1-2; D is unclear. CDR1 is MDHEN and CDR2 is SYDVKM in the germline V gene. V was clipped by 6 bases and J by 3 bases, with 14 bases between them. The CDR3 totals 14 residues. CDR3 sequence: CASRVGRPDYGYTF. In DNA, the CDR3 is TGTGCCAGCAGGGTGGGAAGGCCAGACTATGGCTACACCTTC.

The V gene is TRBV4-3, the J gene TRBJ2-5, with 7 positions matching TRBD1. This CDR3 contains 14 residues. Germline V CDR1 and CDR2: LGHNA, YSLEER. Trimming cost V 3 bases and J 2 bases; bases outside gene matches: 3. The CDR3 here is CASSQGQRQETQYF. DNA of the CDR3: TGCGCCAGCAGCCAGGGACAGCGTCAAGAGACCCAGTACTTC.

The V gene is TRBV7-8, the J gene TRBJ2-5; perhaps D is TRBD1 or TRBD2 (5 bases each). V shed 6 bases and J shed 4 bases, with 9 bases lying between them. The CDR3 loop spans 12 amino acids. Germline V gene lookup returns CDR1 SGHVS and CDR2 FQNEAQ. The CDR3 DNA reads TGTGCCAGCAGTACGGGGACAGAGACCCAGTACTTC. Amino acid sequence: CASSTGTETQYF.

The gene calls are TRBV7-8 and TRBJ2-2, with a weak D call TRBD2 (7 bases). This CDR3 spans 12 amino acids. With 5 bases removed from V and 16 bases from J, the gap between germline ends came to 17 bases. The V gene's germline CDR1 is SGHVS and CDR2 FQNEAQ. CDR3: CASSETGGLSFF. CDR3 nucleotides: TGTGCCAGCAGCGAAACGGGGGGCCTCTCGTTTTTT.

The J gene is TRBJ2-1, the V gene TRBV7-2; D is unclear. Germline V gene sequence: CDR1 SGHTA, CDR2 FQGNSA. Trimming took off 5 bases at V and 6 bases at J, with 11 bases between the two ends. The CDR3 is 13 amino acids. The CDR3 spells CASSLRGLNEQFF. In nucleotides, the CDR3 is TGTGCCAGCAGCCTAAGAGGTCTCAATGAGCAGTTCTTC.

This rearrangement joins TRBV21-1 to TRBJ2-3; the tabulated D call, TRBD2, remains unverified against the DNA. TRBV21-1 represents a pseudogene. CDR3 length: 12 residues. The CDR3 DNA reads as TGTGCCAGCAGCATAGTAACGGATACGCAGTATTTT. Protein sequence: CASSIVTDTQYF.

The gene calls are TRBV7-2 and TRBJ1-6; possible D gene TRBD1, 5 bases. Germline V lookup: CDR1 SGHTA, CDR2 FQGNSA. The CDR3 length is 15 residues. Between the trimmed V and J ends, which lost 5 bases and 7 bases, there was a span of 15 bases. CDR3 nucleotide sequence: TGTGCCAGCAGCCAGACAGCTCAGCCAAATTCACCCCTCCACTTT. Translation: CASSQTAQPNSPLHF.

The chain recombines TRBV18 with TRBJ2-5; D remains unclear. Trimming took 5 bases from V and 2 from J, leaving 6 bases between them. CDR1 is KGHSH, CDR2 LQKENI, per germline. The CDR3 runs to 12 residues. As DNA, the CDR3 is TGTGCCAGCTCAATCCGGCAAGAGACCCAGTACTTC. Translation: CASSIRQETQYF.

The chain has TRBV7-9 and TRBJ1-3; TRBD1 might be the D (6 bases). Trimming took 5 bases from V and 4 from J, leaving 9 bases between them. Germline V lookup: CDR1 SEHNR, CDR2 FQNEAQ (reference sequence). The CDR3 totals 13 residues. The DNA of the CDR3 is TGTGCCAGCAGCCTCGGACAGGGAAACACCATATATTTT. Translating it yields CASSLGQGNTIYF.

This rearrangement joins TRBV7-3 to TRBJ2-1; no firm D call. The germline V gene has CDR1 SGHTA and CDR2 FQGTGA. V shed 5 bases and J shed 9 bases, with 11 bases lying between them. This CDR3 comprises 12 residues. The CDR3, as DNA: TGTGCCAGCAGCGAAACGCCGGGTGAGCAGTTCTTC. Translating it yields CASSETPGEQFF.

The rearrangement uses TRBV18 and TRBJ1-6; 7 bases agree with TRBD1. Germline-derived CDR1 and CDR2 are KGHSH and LQKENI. V was pared by 6 bases and J by 1 base, with 3 bases of the junction left unmatched. This CDR3 comprises 15 residues. CDR3 residues: CASSDRDSYNSPLHF. The DNA of the CDR3 is TGTGCCAGCTCCGACAGGGATTCCTATAATTCACCCCTCCACTTT. Drawing the rest from reference TRBV18 and TRBJ1-6, the complete variable domain is NAGVMQNPRHLVRRRGQEARLRCSPMKGHSHVYWYRQLPEEGLKFMVYLQKENIIDESGMPKERFSAEFPKEGPSILRIQQVVRGDSAAYFCASSDRDSYNSPLHFGNGTRLTVT.

V gene TRBV7-2 combines with J gene TRBJ1-4; TRBD1 might be the D (5 bases). Trimming took 5 bases from V and 0 from J, leaving 19 bases between them. The germline gives CDR1 SGHTA, CDR2 FQGNSA. There are 18 residues in the CDR3. CDR3 sequence: CASSHLLGGASTNEKLFF. The CDR3 bases are TGTGCCAGCAGCCACTTACTTGGGGGAGCGTCAACTAATGAAAAACTGTTTTTT.

This sequence joins TRBV7-2 and TRBJ2-2; 10 bases align to TRBD1. CDR3 length: 15 residues. V lost 5 bases, J lost 3 bases, and 3 bases stayed unmatched. Germline lookup yields CDR1 SGHTA and CDR2 FQGNSA. CDR3 nucleotides: TGTGCCAGCAGCCCGGGACAGGGGTACACCGGGGAGCTGTTTTTT. Its translation: CASSPGQGYTGELFF.

The J gene is TRBJ1-2, the V gene TRBV14; TRBD1 matches 7 bases. Losses at the gene ends were 3 bases for V and 7 bases for J; bases not matched to a gene: 5. The CDR3 is made up of 13 amino acids. The germline gives CDR1 SGHDN, CDR2 FVKESK. For the CDR3, the DNA is TGTGCCAGCAGCCAGCAACAGGGGATTGGCTACACCTTC. It is translated as CASSQQQGIGYTF.

Comment on this clone: Other DNA variants within this sample encode the same CDR3. Here the CDR3 reads CASSYSSGDTQYF. In DNA, the CDR3 is TGTGCCAGCAGTTACTCGTCGGGTGATACGCAGTATTTT. V and J are TRBV6-6 and TRBJ2-3; D uncertain. With 0 bases removed from V and 6 bases from J, the gap between germline ends came to 7 bases. This CDR3 spans 13 amino acids. CDR1 MNHNY and CDR2 SVGAGI come from the germline V gene (reference sequence).

This clone showed up just a few times. The chain carries TRBV19 and TRBJ2-5; D not certain. The CDR3 is made up of 13 amino acids. Between the trimmed V and J ends, which lost 4 bases and 5 bases, there was a span of 11 bases. The germline CDR1 and CDR2 sequences are LNHDA and SQIVND (reference sequence). CDR3 residues: CASSTARRETQYF. Here the CDR3 DNA reads TGTGCCAGTAGTACTGCACGAAGGGAGACCCAGTACTTC. Full variable domain (outside the CDR3, taken from reference TRBV19 and TRBJ2-5): DGGITQSPKYLFRKEGQNVTLSCEQNLNHDAMYWYRQDPGQGLRLIYYSQIVNDFQKGDIAEGYSVSREKKESFPLTVTSAQKNPTAFYLCASSTARRETQYFGPGTRLLVL.

The genes are TRBV7-9 and TRBJ1-1; 9 bases match TRBD1. CDR1 is SEHNR and CDR2 is FQNEAQ in the germline V gene (reference sequence). The J segment lost 4 bases and the V segment lost 5 bases, leaving 5 bases of the junction unmatched. The CDR3 has 14 residues. DNA for the CDR3: TGTGCCAGCAGCCGGGACAGGGTATCCACTGAAGCTTTCTTT. Translating it yields CASSRDRVSTEAFF.

This chain joins TRBV6-5 and TRBJ2-1; 10 bases are a match to TRBD1. The V and J ends lost 2 bases and 7 bases, in that order; junction bases with no gene match: 2. The germline V gene has CDR1 MNHEY and CDR2 SVGAGI. The CDR3 extends over 14 amino acids. CDR3 loop: CASSYGDRGNEQFF. For the CDR3, the DNA is TGTGCCAGCAGTTACGGGGACAGGGGAAATGAGCAGTTCTTC.

CDR3 amino acids: CASRGQGANYGYTF. CDR3 DNA sequence: TGTGCCAGCAGGGGACAGGGGGCTAACTATGGCTACACCTTC. The chain employs TRBV6-6 and TRBJ1-2; 11 nucleotides line up with TRBD1. This CDR3 is built from 14 residues. Germline trimming cut 6 bases from V and 0 bases from J; bases unmatched to any gene: 0. Germline lookup yields CDR1 MNHNY and CDR2 SVGAGI (reference sequence).

The rearrangement uses TRBV30 and TRBJ1-1, with 11 bases lining up with TRBD1. V was pared by 3 bases and J by 12 bases, with 12 bases of the junction left unmatched. CDR1 GTSNPN and CDR2 SVGIG come from the germline V gene (reference sequence). The CDR3 totals 14 residues. The DNA for the CDR3 is TGTGCCTGGAGAACGGGGACAGGGGGTCTTTTTTCTTTCTTT. Translation: CAWRTGTGGLFSFF.

This chain links TRBV18 with TRBJ1-1, with D unresolved. This CDR3 spans 14 amino acids. CDR1 is KGHSH and CDR2 is LQKENI in the germline V gene. Trimming took off 7 bases at V and 1 base at J, with 13 bases between the two ends. The CDR3 DNA reads TGTGCCAGCTTACGAGGGCAGCGGAACACTGAAGCTTTCTTT. As protein: CASLRGQRNTEAFF.

This clone has a single count. The chain couples TRBV27 to TRBJ2-3; 10 bases map to TRBD2. This CDR3 contains 19 residues. CDR1 is MNHEY and CDR2 is SMNVEV in the germline V gene (reference sequence). The V gene end was trimmed by 6 bases and the J gene end by 1 base; junction bases not matched to a gene: 16. CDR3 DNA: TGTGCCAGCAGCCCCCTCTTAGCGGGGGGCGTCATTGGCACAGATACGCAGTATTTT. This sequence encodes CASSPLLAGGVIGTDTQYF.

This chain uses TRBV28 with TRBJ2-7; 9 bases agree with TRBD1. The germline V gene has CDR1 MDHEN and CDR2 SYDVKM. This CDR3 comprises 14 residues. V dropped 7 bases and J dropped 5; count of bases not matched to a gene: 9. The CDR3: CASNLGDRVHEQYF. CDR3 bases: TGTGCCAGCAACTTAGGGGACAGGGTCCACGAGCAGTACTTC.

CDR3 sequence reads: CASSYSAGAGEKLFF. The CDR3 nucleotides are TGTGCCAGCAGTTACTCGGCGGGGGCGGGTGAAAAACTGTTTTTT. The chain carries TRBV6-5 and TRBJ1-4; weak D call: TRBD1 (6 bases). The CDR3 loop spans 15 amino acids. CDR1 and CDR2 (germline): MNHEY, SVGAGI. The V end lost 0 bases, the J end lost 7 bases, and 12 bases lay between the germline ends.

The chain couples TRBV11-1 to TRBJ1-1, with D uncertain. CDR3 length: 15 residues. The germline V and J ends were trimmed by 1 base and 1 base, with 10 bases remaining between them. CDR1 SGHAT and CDR2 FQDESV come from the germline V gene (reference sequence). The CDR3, as DNA: TGTGCCAGCAGCTTAGGGGGAAAACCGAACACTGAAGCTTTCTTT. Its translation: CASSLGGKPNTEAFF. The entire variable domain, with the rest obtained from reference TRBV11-1 and TRBJ1-1, is as follows: EAEVAQSPRYKITEKSQAVAFWCDPISGHATLYWYRQILGQGPELLVQFQDESVVDDSQLPKDRFSAERLKGVDSTLKIQPAELGDSAMYLCASSLGGKPNTEAFFGQGTRLTVV.

This clone came up once. Here the CDR3 DNA reads TGTGCCAGCAGTGCCGGACAGGGAGAAAATAGCAATCAGCCCCAGCATTTT. It is translated as CASSAGQGENSNQPQHF. This rearrangement joins TRBV6-1 to TRBJ1-5; 8 positions match TRBD1. After removal of 4 bases from V and 0 bases from J, the junction contained 8 bases not matched to a gene. This CDR3 is built from 17 residues. In germline, CDR1 is MNHNS, CDR2 SASEGT.